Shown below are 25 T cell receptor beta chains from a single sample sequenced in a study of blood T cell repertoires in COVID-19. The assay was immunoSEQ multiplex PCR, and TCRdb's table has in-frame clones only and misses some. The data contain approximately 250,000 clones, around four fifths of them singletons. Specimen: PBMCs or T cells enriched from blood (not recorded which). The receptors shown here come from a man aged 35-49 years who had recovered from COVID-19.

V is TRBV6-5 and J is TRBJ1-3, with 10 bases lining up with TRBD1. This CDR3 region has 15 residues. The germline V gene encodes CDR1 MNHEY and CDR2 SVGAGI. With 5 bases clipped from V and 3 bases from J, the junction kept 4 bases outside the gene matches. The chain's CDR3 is CASSMGQGNGNTIYF. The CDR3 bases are TGTGCCAGCAGTATGGGACAGGGGAATGGAAACACCATATATTTT.

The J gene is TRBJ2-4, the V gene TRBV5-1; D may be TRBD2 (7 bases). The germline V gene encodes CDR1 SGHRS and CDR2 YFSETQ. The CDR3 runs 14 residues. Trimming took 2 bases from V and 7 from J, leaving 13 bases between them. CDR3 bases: TGCGCCAGCAGCTTCTCGGGGGGCAGGAACATTCAGTACTTC. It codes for CASSFSGGRNIQYF. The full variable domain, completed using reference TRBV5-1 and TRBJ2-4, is KAGVTQTPRYLIKTRGQQVTLSCSPISGHRSVSWYQQTPGQGLQFLFEYFSETQRNKGNFPGRFSGRQFSNSRSEMNVSTLELGDSALYLCASSFSGGRNIQYFGAGTRLSVL.

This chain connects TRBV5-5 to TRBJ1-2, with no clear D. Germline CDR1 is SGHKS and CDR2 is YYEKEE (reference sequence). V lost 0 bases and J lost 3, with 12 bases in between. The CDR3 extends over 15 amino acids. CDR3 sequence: CASSLVSLPDYGYTF. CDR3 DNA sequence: TGTGCCAGCAGCTTGGTGTCCCTCCCTGACTATGGCTACACCTTC.

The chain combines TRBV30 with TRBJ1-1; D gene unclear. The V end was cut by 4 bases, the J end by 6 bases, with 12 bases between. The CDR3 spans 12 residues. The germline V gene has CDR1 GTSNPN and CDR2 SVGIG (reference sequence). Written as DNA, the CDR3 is TGTGCCTGGACCTCGGACTATCCTGAAGCTTTCTTT. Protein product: CAWTSDYPEAFF.

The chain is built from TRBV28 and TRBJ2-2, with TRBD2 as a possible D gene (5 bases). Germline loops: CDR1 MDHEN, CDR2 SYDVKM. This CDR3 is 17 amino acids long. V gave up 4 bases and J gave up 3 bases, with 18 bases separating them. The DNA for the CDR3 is TGTGCCAGCAGTTCCATGAGGGTTGGGTGGTACACCGGGGAGCTGTTTTTT. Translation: CASSSMRVGWYTGELFF.

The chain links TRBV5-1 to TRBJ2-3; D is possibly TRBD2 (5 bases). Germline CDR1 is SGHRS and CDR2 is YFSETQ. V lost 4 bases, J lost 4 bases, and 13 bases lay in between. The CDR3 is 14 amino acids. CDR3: CASSPGSIPDTQYF. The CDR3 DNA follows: TGCGCCAGCAGCCCGGGGTCGATACCAGATACGCAGTATTTT.

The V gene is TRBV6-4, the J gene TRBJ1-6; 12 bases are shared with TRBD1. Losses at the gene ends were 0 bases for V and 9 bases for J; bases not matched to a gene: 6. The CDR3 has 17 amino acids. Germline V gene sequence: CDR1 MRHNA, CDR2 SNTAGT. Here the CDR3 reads CASSDSGTGGMGSPLHF. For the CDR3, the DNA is TGTGCCAGCAGTGACTCCGGGACAGGGGGCATGGGTTCACCCCTCCACTTT.

In nucleotides, the CDR3 is TGCGCCAGCAGCTTAGGGGGTCTCGGCTATGGCTACACCTTC. Protein: CASSLGGLGYGYTF. The chain couples TRBV5-1 to TRBJ1-2, with D tentatively TRBD1 (6 bases). Germline V CDR1 and CDR2: SGHRS, YFSETQ. This CDR3 has 14 amino acids. V gave up 2 bases and J gave up 4 bases, with 12 bases separating them.

CDR3 in DNA: TGCAGTGCTAAGGCCCAGGATGAGCAGTTCTTC. Translation gives CSAKAQDEQFF. This rearrangement joins TRBV20-1 to TRBJ2-1, with D uncertain. The CDR3 length is 11 residues. V was clipped by 4 bases and J by 8 bases, with 9 bases between them. CDR1 and CDR2 from the germline V gene are DFQATT and SNEGSKA (reference sequence).

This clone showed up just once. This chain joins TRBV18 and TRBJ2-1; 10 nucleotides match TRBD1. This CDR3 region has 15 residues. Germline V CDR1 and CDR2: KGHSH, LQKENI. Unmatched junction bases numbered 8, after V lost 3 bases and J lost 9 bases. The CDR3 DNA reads TGTGCCAGCTCACCTGGACAGGGGGTTTTCAGTGAGCAGTTCTTC. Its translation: CASSPGQGVFSEQFF.

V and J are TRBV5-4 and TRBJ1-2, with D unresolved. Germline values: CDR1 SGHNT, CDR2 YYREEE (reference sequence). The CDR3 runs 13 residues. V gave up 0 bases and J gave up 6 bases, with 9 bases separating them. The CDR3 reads CASSLGVGDGYTF. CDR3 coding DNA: TGTGCCAGCAGCTTGGGGGTCGGGGATGGCTACACCTTC.

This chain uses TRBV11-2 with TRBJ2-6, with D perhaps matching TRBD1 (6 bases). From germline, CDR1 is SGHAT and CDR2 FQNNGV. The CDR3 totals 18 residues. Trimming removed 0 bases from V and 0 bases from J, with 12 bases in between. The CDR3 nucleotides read TGTGCCAGCAGCTTAGATCGACAGGCCGTCTCTGGGGCCAACGTCCTGACTTTC. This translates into CASSLDRQAVSGANVLTF.

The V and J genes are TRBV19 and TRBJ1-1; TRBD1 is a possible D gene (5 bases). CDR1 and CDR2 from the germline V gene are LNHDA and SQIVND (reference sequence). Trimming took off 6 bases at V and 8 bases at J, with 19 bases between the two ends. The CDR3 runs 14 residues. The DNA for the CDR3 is TGTGCCAGTAGCTATCCCGGGGCGGGAAGCGAAGCTTTCTTT. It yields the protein CASSYPGAGSEAFF.

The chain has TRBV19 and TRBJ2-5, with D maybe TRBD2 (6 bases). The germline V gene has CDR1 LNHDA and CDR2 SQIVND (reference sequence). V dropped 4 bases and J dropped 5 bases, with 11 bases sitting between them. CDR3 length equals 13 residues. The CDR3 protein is CASSTVGRETQYF. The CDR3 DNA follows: TGTGCCAGTAGTACGGTGGGGAGGGAGACCCAGTACTTC.

CDR3 in DNA: TGTGCCAGTAGTGAAGCCAGGATATCGGGCTACACCTTC. Its translation: CASSEARISGYTF. The chain carries TRBV19 and TRBJ1-2; D not resolved. CDR1 and CDR2 (germline): LNHDA, SQIVND (reference sequence). Deletions cut 5 bases from V and 8 bases from J, with 15 bases between. The CDR3 has 13 residues.

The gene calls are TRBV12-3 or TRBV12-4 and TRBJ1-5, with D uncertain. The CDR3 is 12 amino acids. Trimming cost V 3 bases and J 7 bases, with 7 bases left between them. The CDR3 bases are TGTGCCAGCAGTTTTATCAGGCAGCCCCAGCATTTT. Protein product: CASSFIRQPQHF.

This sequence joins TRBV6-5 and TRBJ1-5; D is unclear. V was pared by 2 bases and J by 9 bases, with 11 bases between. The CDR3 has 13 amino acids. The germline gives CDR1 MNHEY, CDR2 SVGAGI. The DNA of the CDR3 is TGTGCCAGCAGTTACGGGCTGCAAGGGCCCCAGCATTTT. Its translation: CASSYGLQGPQHF.

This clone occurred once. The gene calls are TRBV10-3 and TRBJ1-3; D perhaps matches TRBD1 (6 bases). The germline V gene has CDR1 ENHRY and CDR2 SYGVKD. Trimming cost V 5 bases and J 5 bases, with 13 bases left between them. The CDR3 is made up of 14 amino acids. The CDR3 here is CAISPRRDRNTIYF. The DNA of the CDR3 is TGTGCCATCAGTCCCCGTCGGGACAGAAACACCATATATTTT.

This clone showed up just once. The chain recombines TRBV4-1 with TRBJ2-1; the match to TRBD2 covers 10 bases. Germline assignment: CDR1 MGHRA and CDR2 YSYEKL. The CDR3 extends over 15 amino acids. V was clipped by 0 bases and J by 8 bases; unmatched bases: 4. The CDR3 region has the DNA TGCGCCAGCAGCCAAGATAGCGGGGGGCTCGATGAGCAGTTCTTC. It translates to CASSQDSGGLDEQFF.

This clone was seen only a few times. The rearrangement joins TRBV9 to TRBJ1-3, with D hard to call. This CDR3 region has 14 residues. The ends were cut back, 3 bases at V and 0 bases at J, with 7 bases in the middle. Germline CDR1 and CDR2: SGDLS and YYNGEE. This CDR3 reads CASSAGHSGNTIYF. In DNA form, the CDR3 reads TGTGCCAGCAGCGCAGGTCACTCTGGAAACACCATATATTTT.

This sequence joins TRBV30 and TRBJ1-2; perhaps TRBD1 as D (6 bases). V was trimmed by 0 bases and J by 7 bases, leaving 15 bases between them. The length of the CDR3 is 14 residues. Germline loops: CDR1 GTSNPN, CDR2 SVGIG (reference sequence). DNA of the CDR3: TGTGCCTGGAGTGTTGAGCAGGGGAGAGGTGGCTACACCTTC. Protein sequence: CAWSVEQGRGGYTF.

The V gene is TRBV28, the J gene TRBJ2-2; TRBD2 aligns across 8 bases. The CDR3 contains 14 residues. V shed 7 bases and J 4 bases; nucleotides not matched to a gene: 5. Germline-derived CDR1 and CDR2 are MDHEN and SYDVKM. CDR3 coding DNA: TGTGCCAGCATCGGGGGGGGTGGCACCGGGGAGCTGTTTTTT. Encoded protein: CASIGGGGTGELFF.

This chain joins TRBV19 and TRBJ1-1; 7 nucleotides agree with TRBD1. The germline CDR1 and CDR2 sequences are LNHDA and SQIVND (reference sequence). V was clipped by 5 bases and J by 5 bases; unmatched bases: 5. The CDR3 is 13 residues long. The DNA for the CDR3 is TGTGCCAGTAGTCACGGGACAGTTACTGAAGCTTTCTTT. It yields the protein CASSHGTVTEAFF.

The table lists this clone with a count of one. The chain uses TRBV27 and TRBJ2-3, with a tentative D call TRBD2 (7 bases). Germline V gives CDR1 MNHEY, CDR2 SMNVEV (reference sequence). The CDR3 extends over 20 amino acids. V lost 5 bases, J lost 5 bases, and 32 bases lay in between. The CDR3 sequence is CASSLNPYPDGGGLQDTQYF. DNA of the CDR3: TGTGCCAGCAGTCTCAACCCCTACCCGGACGGCGGGGGCCTACAAGATACGCAGTATTTT.

The CDR3 region is CASSRSRGETQYF. CDR3 in DNA: TGTGCCAGCTCACGTTCCAGGGGAGAGACCCAGTACTTC. The chain has TRBV18 and TRBJ2-5, with D possibly matching TRBD1 (6 bases). There are 13 residues in the CDR3. With 4 bases removed from V and 4 bases from J, the gap between germline ends came to 10 bases. Germline-derived CDR1 and CDR2 are KGHSH and LQKENI.